The 13 T cell receptor beta chains presented below share a single source sample, sequenced in a study of blood T cell repertoires in COVID-19. Assay used: immunoSEQ multiplex PCR; TCRdb lists only in-frame clones, some missing. Counted here are 250,000 to 300,000 clones, about 76% occurring once; the ten biggest clones make up around 3.2%. Sequencing was done on a sample of peripheral blood. The receptors shown here come from an older woman with active or convalescent COVID-19.

The rearrangement uses TRBV2 and TRBJ2-7; D perhaps matches TRBD2 (6 bases). Trimming took off 2 bases at V and 0 bases at J, with 14 bases between the two ends. This CDR3 comprises 16 residues. CDR1 is SNHLY, CDR2 FYNNEI, per germline. The CDR3, as DNA: TGTGCCAGCAGTGAAACCCCGCTAGCGTACTCCTACGAGCAGTACTTC. It translates to CASSETPLAYSYEQYF.

The V call is TRBV6-2 or TRBV6-3, the J call TRBJ1-2; D remains unclear. Between the trimmed V and J ends, which lost 2 bases and 4 bases, there was a span of 8 bases. The CDR3 spans 13 residues. The germline gives CDR1 MNHEY, CDR2 SVGEGT. The CDR3 here is CASSYGRVYGYTF. The CDR3 DNA sequence: TGTGCCAGCAGTTACGGTCGGGTCTATGGCTACACCTTC.

The chain recombines TRBV6-6 with TRBJ2-2; D unresolved. CDR1 is MNHNY, CDR2 SVGAGI, per germline (reference sequence). This CDR3 has 10 residues. Trimming pared 7 bases from V and 6 bases from J, leaving 3 bases between. Here the CDR3 reads CASTAGELFF. DNA for the CDR3: TGTGCCAGCACCGCCGGGGAGCTGTTTTTT.

This rearrangement joins TRBV7-9 to TRBJ1-1, with 10 bases matching TRBD1. V shed 7 bases, J shed 0 bases, and the junction held 8 bases outside the gene matches. Germline CDR1 reads SEHNR; CDR2 reads FQNEAQ (reference sequence). CDR3 length: 16 amino acids. CDR3 sequence (DNA): TGTGCCAGCATAACGACAGGGGGCGCCCTGAACACTGAAGCTTTCTTT. It encodes CASITTGGALNTEAFF.

The V and J genes are TRBV7-9 and TRBJ1-2; 8 bases line up with TRBD1. Germline CDR1 SEHNR, CDR2 FQNEAQ (reference sequence). V was pared by 3 bases and J by 7 bases, with 13 bases of the junction left unmatched. The CDR3 consists of 16 residues. CDR3 amino acids: CASSFATGQGEGGYTF. DNA of the CDR3: TGTGCCAGCAGCTTCGCCACCGGACAGGGCGAAGGTGGCTACACCTTC.

This chain connects TRBV27 to TRBJ1-5; TRBD1 agrees at 9 bases. The length of the CDR3 is 20 residues. The germline gives CDR1 MNHEY, CDR2 SMNVEV (reference sequence). J lost 7 bases, V lost 5 bases, and 24 bases had no gene match. The CDR3 DNA follows: TGTGCCAGCAGTGCCCGATCCGGGACAGGGTCAGTTGCGGCTCGCCAGCCCCAGCATTTT. This encodes CASSARSGTGSVAARQPQHF.

CDR3 coding DNA: TGCGCCAGCAGCCAAGTCCTTTCGGGGGGCTTCTACGAGCAGTACTTC. Translation: CASSQVLSGGFYEQYF. The V gene is TRBV4-1, the J gene TRBJ2-7; weak D call: TRBD2 (7 bases). Germline loops: CDR1 MGHRA, CDR2 YSYEKL. The germline V and J ends were trimmed by 1 base and 3 bases, with 16 bases remaining between them. CDR3 length: 16 amino acids.

As regards this clone: One end of the junction fails to match germline, which may point to a read error. The chain links TRBV7-7 to TRBJ1-5, with no clear D. Germline V CDR1 and CDR2: SSHAT, FNYEAQ (reference sequence). The CDR3 has 13 amino acids. The CDR3: CASSPGVNQPQHF. CDR3 in DNA: TGTGCTAGCAGCCCAGGCGTAAATCAGCCCCAGCATTTT.

The V call is TRBV14, the J call TRBJ1-1, with a tentative D call TRBD1 (5 bases). This CDR3 is built from 14 residues. Germline lookup yields CDR1 SGHDN and CDR2 FVKESK. V was shortened by 2 bases and J by 3 bases, with 10 bases between the two germline ends. The CDR3 loop reads CASSQQGGYTEAFF. CDR3 in DNA: TGTGCCAGCAGCCAACAGGGCGGATACACTGAAGCTTTCTTT. The entire variable domain, with the rest obtained from reference TRBV14 and TRBJ1-1, is as follows: EAGVTQFPSHSVIEKGQTVTLRCDPISGHDNLYWYRRVMGKEIKFLLHFVKESKQDESGMPNNRFLAERTGGTYSTLKVQPAELEDSGVYFCASSQQGGYTEAFFGQGTRLTVV.

This chain uses TRBV18 with TRBJ2-3; possible D gene TRBD2, 5 bases. V lost 5 bases to trimming and J lost 7 bases, with 7 bases between them. The CDR3 is 11 amino acids. The V gene's germline CDR1 is KGHSH and CDR2 LQKENI. The CDR3 here is CASSGEHTQYF. DNA for the CDR3: TGTGCCAGCTCAGGGGAGCATACGCAGTATTTT.

This clone was found a few times. This chain joins TRBV12-5 and TRBJ1-5; D is perhaps TRBD1 (5 bases). V was clipped by 1 base and J by 5 bases, with 12 bases between them. The CDR3 sequence is 15 residues long. The V gene's germline CDR1 is LGHNT and CDR2 FRNRAP. The CDR3 DNA is TGTGCTAGTGGTTTGGGGGGGGATTCGCATCAGCCCCAGCATTTT. It translates to CASGLGGDSHQPQHF.

V gene TRBV25-1 combines with J gene TRBJ1-6; D not certain. Trimming removed 5 bases at V and 3 bases at J, with 11 bases between. Per germline, CDR1 MGHDK and CDR2 SYGVNS. This CDR3 is 15 amino acids long. The CDR3 nucleotides read TGTGCCAGCAGTCCCCCCCAGGACTATAATTCACCCCTCCACTTT. This codes for CASSPPQDYNSPLHF.

The chain recombines TRBV25-1 with TRBJ1-4; TRBD1 might be the D (5 bases). Germline CDR1 is MGHDK and CDR2 is SYGVNS. The CDR3 runs to 15 residues. The ends were cut back, 5 bases at V and 4 bases at J, with 14 bases in the middle. This CDR3 is CASSTTERRNEKLFF. The CDR3 DNA sequence: TGTGCCAGCAGTACGACAGAAAGACGTAATGAAAAACTGTTTTTT.